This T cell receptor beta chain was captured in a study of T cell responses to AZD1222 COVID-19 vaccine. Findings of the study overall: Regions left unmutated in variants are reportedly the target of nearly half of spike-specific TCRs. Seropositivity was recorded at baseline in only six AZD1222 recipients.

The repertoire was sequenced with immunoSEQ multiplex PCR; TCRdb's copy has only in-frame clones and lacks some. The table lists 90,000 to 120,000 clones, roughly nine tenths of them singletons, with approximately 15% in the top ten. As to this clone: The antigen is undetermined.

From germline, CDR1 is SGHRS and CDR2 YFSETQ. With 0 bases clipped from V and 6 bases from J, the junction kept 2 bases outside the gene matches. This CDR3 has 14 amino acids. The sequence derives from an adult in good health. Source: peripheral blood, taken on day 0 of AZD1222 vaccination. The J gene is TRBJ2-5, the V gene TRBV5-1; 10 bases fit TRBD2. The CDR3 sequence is CASSLDSGGKTQYF. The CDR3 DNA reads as TGCGCCAGCAGCTTGGATAGCGGGGGGAAGACCCAGTACTTC.